A single sample gave rise to the 22 T cell receptor beta chains below, sequenced in a study of T-cell memory formation after mild COVID-19 (dated by TCRdb to the early 2020s). The library was produced with 5' RACE. Sequencer: Illumina NovaSeq 6000. TCRdb reprocessed the public reads (quality trimming at Q25 with fastp, clone calling with MiXCR) and kept in-frame beta chains. Under each unique CDR3 protein, matching rows form one entry showing the most common genes and DNA. This sample gives about 200,000 distinct CDR3 sequences in total; 7.5% to 10% of them show up just once. Around 3.3% of the sample is in the top ten clones. What was sequenced was PBMCs or a T cell subset sorted from them (not recorded which). Source of these receptors: a man younger than 30 who had mild COVID-19 (a few samples of this study predate the infection). The sample titles of this study are shuffled in the database, so cell type and time point are left out; the donor was told from shared clones.

The sample holds many counts of this clonotype. The chain joins TRBV12-3 or TRBV12-4 to TRBJ2-1; no definite D call. V lost 6 bases and J lost 0, with 15 bases in between. There are 16 residues in the CDR3. This CDR3 reads CASSNLPASSYNEQFF. CDR3 in DNA: TGTGCCAGCAGCAACCTCCCGGCGAGCTCCTACAATGAGCAGTTCTTC.

This clonotype was recorded a few times. This chain joins TRBV7-8 and TRBJ1-1; a possible D gene is TRBD1 (6 bases). The CDR3 spans 16 residues. CDR1 SGHVS and CDR2 FQNEAQ come from the germline V gene. V lost 2 bases, J lost 4 bases, and 17 bases lay in between. The chain's CDR3 is CASSLYVGGLPTEAFF. CDR3 nucleotides: TGTGCCAGCAGCTTATATGTTGGGGGGCTTCCCACTGAAGCTTTCTTT. Full variable domain (rest looked up from reference TRBV7-8 and TRBJ1-1): GAGVSQSPRYKVAKRGQDVALRCDPISGHVSLFWYQQALGQGPEFLTYFQNEAQLDKSGLPSDRFFAERPEGSVSTLKIQRTQQEDSAVYLCASSLYVGGLPTEAFFGQGTRLTVV.

This clonotype turned up a few times. The chain recombines TRBV6-2 or TRBV6-3 with TRBJ2-7; tentatively, D is TRBD2 (6 bases). Germline loops: CDR1 MNHEY, CDR2 SVGEGT. CDR3 length: 13 amino acids. Trimming removed 4 bases from V and 3 bases from J, with 10 bases in between. The CDR3 DNA reads TGTGCCAGCAGTTCGGTCGGGGGCTACGAGCAGTACTTC. Translated: CASSSVGGYEQYF.

V is TRBV19 and J is TRBJ2-5; TRBD1 matches at 9 bases. J was trimmed by 4 bases and V by 0 bases; bases with no gene match: 9. The CDR3 runs to 17 residues. CDR1 is LNHDA and CDR2 is SQIVND in the germline V gene (reference sequence). As DNA, the CDR3 is TGTGCCAGTAGTATAGATACGTCCGGGACAGGGCCAGAGACCCAGTACTTC. It is translated as CASSIDTSGTGPETQYF.

Many counts were recorded for this clonotype. This chain uses TRBV4-2 with TRBJ2-5; 10 nucleotides match TRBD2. Trimming took 5 bases from V and 5 from J; bases not matched to a gene: 8. Looked up from germline, CDR1 is LGHNA and CDR2 is YNFKEQ. The CDR3 covers 15 residues. The CDR3 nucleotides are TGTGCCAGCAGCGCGGGCAGCGGGGGGGCGGAGACCCAGTACTTC. Its translation is CASSAGSGGAETQYF.

A few counts support this clonotype. The chain couples TRBV27 to TRBJ2-7, with D maybe TRBD2 (5 bases). CDR3 size: 14 residues. Germline CDR1 and CDR2: MNHEY and SMNVEV (reference sequence). Trimming cost V 0 bases and J 6 bases, with 12 bases left between them. CDR3 DNA: TGTGCCAGCAGTTTATCGAGAGGGCAGAGCGAGCAGTACTTC. Protein product: CASSLSRGQSEQYF.

This clonotype showed up just a few times. The genes are TRBV11-3 and TRBJ2-1; the match to TRBD1 covers 8 bases. The CDR3 is made up of 17 amino acids. Germline values: CDR1 SGHNT, CDR2 YENEEA. V lost 5 bases, J lost 0 bases, and 9 bases stayed unmatched. CDR3 in DNA: TGTGCCAGCAGCCCGGGGACAGGACGCAGCTCCTACAATGAGCAGTTCTTC. Translating it yields CASSPGTGRSSYNEQFF. Full variable domain (remainder filled in from reference TRBV11-3 and TRBJ2-1): EAGVVQSPRYKIIEKKQPVAFWCNPISGHNTLYWYLQNLGQGPELLIRYENEEAVDDSQLPKDRFSAERLKGVDSTLKIQPAELGDSAVYLCASSPGTGRSSYNEQFFGPGTRLTVL.

The chain couples TRBV15 to TRBJ2-3; a possible D gene is TRBD2 (5 bases). V shed 0 bases and J shed 2 bases, with 12 bases lying between them. CDR3 length: 16 amino acids. Germline lookup yields CDR1 LNHNV and CDR2 YYDKDF (reference sequence). For the CDR3, the DNA is TGTGCCACCAGCAGAGATGGAGGCAGGCTCACAGATACGCAGTATTTT. Amino acid sequence: CATSRDGGRLTDTQYF.

This clonotype was observed a handful of times. The chain carries TRBV5-1 and TRBJ2-1; D gene uncertain. Germline V gives CDR1 SGHRS, CDR2 YFSETQ. Trimming shortened V by 3 bases and J by 9 bases, and 13 bases separated the two germline ends. The CDR3 length is 13 residues. CDR3 in DNA: TGCGCCAGCAGCTCCCTGGAAGTTACTGAGCAGTTCTTC. Residues: CASSSLEVTEQFF.

V is TRBV11-2 and J is TRBJ2-7, with D possibly called TRBD1 or TRBD2 (5 bases each). Trimming took 3 bases from V and 3 from J, leaving 12 bases between them. The CDR3 extends over 14 amino acids. Germline V gene sequence: CDR1 SGHAT, CDR2 FQNNGV. CDR3 loop: CASSLRGDYYEQYF. CDR3 nucleotides: TGTGCCAGCAGCTTGAGGGGAGATTACTACGAGCAGTACTTC. The whole variable domain, filled in from reference TRBV11-2 and TRBJ2-7, reads EAGVAQSPRYKIIEKRQSVAFWCNPISGHATLYWYQQILGQGPKLLIQFQNNGVVDDSQLPKDRFSAERLKGVDSTLKIQPAKLEDSAVYLCASSLRGDYYEQYFGPGTRLTVT.

In its sample, this clonotype was seen a few times. The DNA of the CDR3 is TGTGCCAGCAGCGTAGGGGGGGAATACACTGAAGCTTTCTTT. This gives the protein CASSVGGEYTEAFF. The gene calls are TRBV9 and TRBJ1-1, with D possibly being TRBD1 (5 bases). This CDR3 comprises 14 residues. Trimming cost V 0 bases and J 3 bases, with 9 bases left between them. Germline CDR1 and CDR2: SGDLS and YYNGEE.

Many counts were recorded for this clonotype. The gene calls are TRBV12-3 or TRBV12-4 and TRBJ1-4; D is possibly TRBD1 (5 bases). V was pared by 3 bases and J by 0 bases, with 11 bases between. CDR3 size: 16 residues. The CDR3 nucleotides read TGTGCCAGCAGTTTGGGCAGGGCTCCAACTAATGAAAAACTGTTTTTT. It yields the protein CASSLGRAPTNEKLFF.

The gene calls are TRBV12-3 or TRBV12-4 and TRBJ1-1; no reliable D call. The CDR3 consists of 12 residues. The germline V and J ends were trimmed by 10 bases and 0 bases, with 9 bases remaining between them. Here the CDR3 reads CAINRVNTEAFF. CDR3 bases: TGTGCCATCAATCGGGTGAACACTGAAGCTTTCTTT.

This clonotype occurred a few times. This chain uses TRBV10-3 with TRBJ2-3; 9 bases match TRBD2. V shed 10 bases, J shed 4 bases, and the junction held 9 bases outside the gene matches. CDR1 and CDR2 (germline): ENHRY, SYGVKD. The CDR3 sequence is 14 residues long. The CDR3 loop reads CASRRGGGADTQYF. In DNA form, the CDR3 reads TGTGCCAGCCGCCGCGGGGGGGGTGCAGATACGCAGTATTTT.

This clonotype was observed a few times. The genes are TRBV11-2 and TRBJ1-6; TRBD1 might be the D (6 bases). The CDR3 runs 15 residues. Trimming cost V 4 bases and J 9 bases, with 16 bases left between them. Germline lookup yields CDR1 SGHAT and CDR2 FQNNGV. The chain's CDR3 is CASSSYRASGSPLHF. The CDR3 DNA is TGTGCCAGCAGCTCATACAGGGCGTCCGGTTCACCCCTCCACTTT. Together with reference TRBV11-2 and TRBJ1-6, the CDR3 gives the full variable domain: EAGVAQSPRYKIIEKRQSVAFWCNPISGHATLYWYQQILGQGPKLLIQFQNNGVVDDSQLPKDRFSAERLKGVDSTLKIQPAKLEDSAVYLCASSSYRASGSPLHFGNGTRLTVT.

V usage is TRBV7-2 and J usage is TRBJ1-2; D might be TRBD1 (6 bases). CDR3 length: 14 residues. The V gene lost 3 bases and the J gene lost 3 bases, with 11 bases spanning the gap. Germline V gives CDR1 SGHTA, CDR2 FQGNSA. Here the CDR3 reads CASSFDRLHYGYTF. Written as DNA, the CDR3 is TGTGCCAGCAGCTTTGACAGGTTGCACTATGGCTACACCTTC.

This clonotype was counted a few times. The chain couples TRBV5-6 to TRBJ2-1; 7 bases agree with TRBD1. Germline V gives CDR1 SGHDT, CDR2 YYEEEE. This CDR3 has 14 amino acids. The V segment lost 4 bases and the J segment 10 bases; nucleotides outside the gene matches: 11. CDR3 residues: CASSPIEGAREQFF. The CDR3, as DNA: TGTGCCAGCAGCCCTATCGAGGGGGCTCGGGAGCAGTTCTTC.

The V call is TRBV4-1, the J call TRBJ2-7; the D is unclear. The V end was cut by 1 base, the J end by 4 bases, with 8 bases between. CDR3 length equals 13 residues. CDR1 and CDR2 from the germline V gene are MGHRA and YSYEKL. The CDR3 here is CASSQVSRYEQYF. As DNA, the CDR3 is TGCGCCAGCAGCCAAGTTTCACGGTACGAGCAGTACTTC.

The chain has TRBV10-3 and TRBJ1-6; 8 nucleotides match TRBD1. This CDR3 is 17 amino acids long. After removal of 0 bases from V and 3 bases from J, the junction contained 4 bases not matched to a gene. In germline, CDR1 is ENHRY, CDR2 SYGVKD. The CDR3 DNA is TGTGCCATCAGTGAGTCGGGACAGGCAATCTATAATTCACCCCTCCACTTT. Encoded protein: CAISESGQAIYNSPLHF.

The chain carries TRBV6-5 and TRBJ1-1; no definite D call. This CDR3 has 16 amino acids. In germline, CDR1 is MNHEY, CDR2 SVGAGI. V was shortened by 6 bases and J by 2 bases, with 19 bases between the two germline ends. The CDR3 reads CASSLRGLWENTEAFF. The CDR3 nucleotides are TGTGCCAGCAGCCTACGGGGATTGTGGGAAAACACTGAAGCTTTCTTT.

This clonotype was seen a handful of times. The rearrangement joins TRBV7-9 to TRBJ1-5; TRBD1 is a possible D gene (6 bases). The CDR3 covers 14 residues. Germline-derived CDR1 and CDR2 are SEHNR and FQNEAQ (reference sequence). V was pared by 0 bases and J by 7 bases, with 10 bases between. CDR3 sequence: CASSLAGGGQPQHF. CDR3 in DNA: TGTGCCAGCAGCTTAGCAGGGGGTGGCCAGCCCCAGCATTTT.

The chain couples TRBV12-3 or TRBV12-4 to TRBJ2-3; D is perhaps TRBD2 (5 bases). Between the trimmed V and J ends, which lost 6 bases and 1 base, there was a span of 11 bases. This CDR3 spans 14 amino acids. The CDR3 coding sequence is TGTGCCAGCAGCAGCGTGAGGGGCACAGATACGCAGTATTTT. This translates into CASSSVRGTDTQYF.